This T cell receptor beta chain was sequenced for a study of Ad26.COV2.S vaccination and SARS-CoV-2 variants (dated by TCRdb to about 2021). Concerning the study at large: Donors in the vaccine arm were drawn from COV1001, a phase I-IIa trial of Ad26.COV2.S in healthy adults that was multicentre, randomized, double-blind and placebo-controlled. Ad26.COV2.S was administered intramuscularly at 5 x 10^10 or 1 x 10^11 viral particles, either as a single shot or as two shots given 56 days apart. TCRbeta repertoire sequencing was used to assess the specificity and breadth of SARS-CoV-2-reactive T cell receptors after Ad26.COV2.S vaccination. The TCR-sequenced set comprised approximately 30 samples: some 20 Ad26.COV2.S vaccine recipients, 5 placebo recipients and 8 SARS-CoV-2 convalescent individuals. Trial participants were randomized into five groups of five: low-dose or high-dose Ad26.COV2.S given once or twice, or placebo on both occasions. Throughout the experiments and outcome assessment, investigators stayed blinded to trial group allocation. The research as a whole found: The authors noted that the TCR breadth and depth analyses may have underestimated total T cell responses. Compared with placebo recipients, Ad26.COV2.S recipients showed higher spike-specific TCR breadth (P = 0.0014). Comparable non-spike TCR breadth was observed between vaccine and placebo recipients, consistent with only spike being contained in the vaccine. The study lacked the statistical power to compare responses across vaccine doses or regimens. After vaccination, spike-specific CD8+ and CD4+ T cell responses were reported to show substantial breadth.

The treatment or condition tag for this specimen amounts to: roughly 19 received Ad26.COV2.S at low or high dose, single or two shots; about 5 received placebo; per-sample allocation not given. For vaccine and placebo recipients, repertoires were sequenced using samples collected on day 63 after the first injection. In Cohort 1b, about two dozen adults aged 18-55 years were enrolled at a single site in Boston, USA, between 29 July and 7 August 2020. As a vaccine, Ad26.COV2.S was a replication-incompetent adenovirus type 26 vector that expressed a prefusion-stabilized SARS-CoV-2 spike protein derived from the original Wuhan strain. Turning to this clone: What antigen it recognizes has not been identified. No much larger clone exists at a distance of one base, and base qualities are not known.

TCRbeta CDR3 regions were sequenced with the immunoSEQ Assay. After extraction, genomic DNA underwent amplification by bias-controlled multiplex PCR, followed by high-throughput sequencing. On the authors' methods: Collapsing and filtering of sequences were performed to quantify the absolute abundance of each unique TCRbeta CDR3 region. T cell fraction was estimated by normalizing TCRbeta template counts to usable DNA, which was measured by amplifying reference genes present in all nucleated cells. Repertoire TCRs were annotated as SARS-CoV-2-specific by exact matching of V gene, CDR3 amino acid sequence and J gene to a known reactive TCR set. The reference SARS-CoV-2 TCR set was derived from MIRA and filtered for enrichment in COVID-19-positive ImmuneCODE repertoires, a step that removed public or cross-reactive TCRs. Using the MIRA antigens, annotated TCRs were further analysed by specific ORF or by position within an ORF. Breadth was defined as the number of annotated unique rearrangements divided by the total number of unique productive rearrangements, and depth was defined as the summed frequency of the annotated unique rearrangements. TCR breadth was compared between groups using two-sided Wilcoxon rank-sum tests. This is the immuneACCESS table as TCRdb keeps it, with only in-frame sequences that have V and J called. A part of the clones is gone; compared with another copy, unresolved V genes explain less than half, and the rest is unexplained. V and J calls and clone size come straight from that table; D and trimming were deduced from the DNA. The sample data list about 350,000 clones, and around 88% of these were observed just once. Around 4.5% of the sample is held by the ten biggest clonotypes.

The germline V gene provides CDR1 SGHRS and CDR2 YFSETQ. Trimming at the junction amounts to 0 bases on V and 4 bases on J, and the germline ends lie 17 bases apart. There are 16 amino acids in the CDR3, from cysteine to phenylalanine inclusive. Left in the record is the CDR3 DNA by itself, 48 bases read in frame from the first base. The sequencing here drew on peripheral blood, taken in a trial of Ad26.COV2.S vaccine versus placebo. The rearrangement combines TRBV5-1 with TRBJ2-7; TRBD1 is perhaps the D gene, given 6 matching bases. The clonotype originates from a person aged 18-60 years who received the Ad26.COV2.S COVID-19 vaccine or a placebo. The CDR3 protein sequence reads: CASSLARTVGGYEQYF. The sequence in DNA is TGCGCCAGCAGCTTGGCGCGGACAGTGGGCGGTTACGAGCAGTACTTC.